This passage covers 4 T cell receptor beta chains from one sample sequenced in a study of Graves' ophthalmopathy and Graves' hyperthyroidism. Amplification targeted the TCR beta CDR3 regions, with RNA transcripts as the source material. An opening RT-PCR round employed HTBI primers and preceded a second-round multiplex PCR. TCRdb re-analysed the multiplex PCR reads in MiXCR, keeping a single row per CDR3 protein. The profile shows tens of thousands of distinct CDR3 sequences, over 40% of them singletons. Sequenced material: peripheral blood. The receptors were sampled from an adult man with Graves' ophthalmopathy.

This clonotype was detected many times. The junction and the germline gene differ at one end; a read error may be behind it. The chain joins TRBV7-7 to TRBJ2-3; D remains ambiguous. The CDR3 totals 14 residues. Germline CDR1 reads SSHAT; CDR2 reads FNYEAQ (reference sequence). Here the CDR3 reads CASSLVSGSDTQYF. The CDR3 DNA sequence: TGTGCTAGCAGCTTAGTATCTGGGTCAGATACGCAGTATTTT. Looking up the rest from reference TRBV7-7 and TRBJ2-3 gives the full variable domain: GAGVSQSPRYKVTKRGQDVTLRCDPISSHATLYWYQQALGQGPEFLTYFNYEAQPDKSGLPSDRFSAERPEGSISTLTIQRTEQRDSAMYRCASSLVSGSDTQYFGPGTRLTVL.

This clonotype was seen many times. V and J are TRBV6-1 and TRBJ2-3, with TRBD1 as a possible D gene (6 bases). The CDR3 is 16 amino acids. V lost 2 bases, J lost 5 bases, and 17 bases lay in between. The germline CDR1 and CDR2 sequences are MNHNS and SASEGT. DNA of the CDR3: TGTGCCAGCAGTGAATTTGGGGGCTCCGAGGAAGATACGCAGTATTTT. Protein sequence: CASSEFGGSEEDTQYF.

The sample holds many counts of this clonotype. The rearrangement links TRBV4-1 to TRBJ2-3; 11 positions match TRBD1. The CDR3 consists of 16 residues. Germline V gene lookup returns CDR1 MGHRA and CDR2 YSYEKL. V lost 1 base and J lost 3; bases outside the gene matches: 3. CDR3 nucleotides: TGCGCCAGCAGCCAAGTGGGACAGGGGGGAACAGATACGCAGTATTTT. Protein product: CASSQVGQGGTDTQYF.

The chain is built from TRBV2 and TRBJ2-5; 9 bases agree with TRBD1. The CDR3 covers 14 residues. In germline, CDR1 is SNHLY, CDR2 FYNNEI. V dropped 0 bases and J dropped 11; count of bases not matched to a gene: 7. The CDR3 spells CASSEAAGTGTQYF. The CDR3 DNA sequence: TGTGCCAGCAGTGAAGCGGCCGGGACAGGGACACAGTACTTC.